Shown below are 16 T cell receptor gamma chains from a single sample sequenced in a study of Vδ1+ human thymocytes (dated by TCRdb to 2017 to 2018). These receptors have no known antigen. Overall results and qualifications from the work: Unlike the oligoclonal repertoires in peripheral blood, the thymic TRG and TRD repertoires appeared highly polyclonal, with Gaussian CDR3 length distributions.

The listed sequencing device is Illumina MiSeq. RNA extraction was performed with the RNeasy mini kit, and reverse transcription was done with Superscript III. CDR3 amplicons were generated by multiplex PCR with pooled V-gene forward primers and a constant-region reverse primer carrying Illumina adaptor overhangs. Via CATT, TCRdb reprocessed the public reads, and rows with identical DNA were then joined. Within this sample are tens of thousands of gamma-chain clones, with approximately 15% of them counted one time only. Roughly 2% of the sample is in the top ten clones. Sequencing input: Vdelta1+ gamma-delta thymocytes from the thymus. The sample's cell subset or site, from its label and the paper: FACS-sorted CD3+ TCRalphabeta- TCRVdelta1+ TCRVdelta2- thymocytes. The receptors here all came from a child under two years old who had congenital heart surgery.

V is TRGV4 and J is TRGJ1 or TRGJ2. The V segment lost 0 bases and the J segment 10 bases; nucleotides outside the gene matches: 6. The CDR3 is 12 amino acids. Germline loops: CDR1 EGSTGY, CDR2 YDSYTSSV. The CDR3 DNA reads as TGTGCCACCTGGGATGGGCTGTGGAAGAAACTCTTT. Protein product: CATWDGLWKKLF.

This clone has a handful of counts. The chain joins TRGV9 to TRGJ1 or TRGJ2. The CDR3 runs 12 residues. Looked up from germline, CDR1 is GITISATS and CDR2 is ISYDGTV (reference sequence). V gave up 3 bases and J gave up 5 bases; unmatched junction bases: 4. This CDR3 reads CALWEFDYKKLF. The CDR3 nucleotides are TGTGCCTTGTGGGAGTTCGATTATAAGAAACTCTTT.

V and J are TRGV9 and TRGJ1 or TRGJ2. J lost 12 bases, V lost 0 bases, and 17 bases had no gene match. The CDR3 totals 15 residues. Germline values: CDR1 GITISATS, CDR2 ISYDGTV (reference sequence). CDR3: CALWEVKGFAHGKLF. CDR3 sequence (DNA): TGTGCCTTGTGGGAGGTGAAGGGATTCGCCCATGGGAAACTCTTT.

The V gene is TRGV3, the J gene TRGJP1. CDR3 size: 15 residues. Germline assignment: CDR1 VTNTFY and CDR2 YDVSTARD (reference sequence). The V segment lost 5 bases and the J segment 1 base; nucleotides outside the gene matches: 7. This CDR3 is CATWAQLTTGWFKIF. The CDR3, as DNA: TGTGCCACCTGGGCTCAACTTACCACTGGTTGGTTCAAGATATTT.

The J gene is TRGJ1 or TRGJ2, the V gene TRGV8. The CDR3 has 12 amino acids. The V gene end was trimmed by 4 bases and the J gene end by 4 bases; junction bases not matched to a gene: 4. In germline, CDR1 is VENAVY, CDR2 YDSYNSRV. This chain's CDR3 is CATWELYYKKLF. The CDR3 DNA reads TGTGCCACCTGGGAGCTATATTATAAGAAACTCTTT.

This clone has a handful of counts. In the same sample, other DNA sequences code for this CDR3. The V gene is TRGV8, the J gene TRGJP2. Per the germline V gene, CDR1 is VENAVY and CDR2 is YDSYNSRV. V lost 0 bases and J lost 6; bases outside the gene matches: 1. The CDR3 has 13 amino acids. CDR3: CATWDRGDWIKTF. CDR3 coding DNA: TGTGCCACCTGGGATAGGGGTGATTGGATCAAGACGTTT.

This clone was detected a few times. A much larger clone lies a single base off, so this may be a read error. Other nucleotide sequences from this sample produce the same CDR3. The rearrangement uses TRGV9 and TRGJ1 or TRGJ2. Germline-derived CDR1 and CDR2 are GITISATS and ISYDGTV (reference sequence). CDR3 length equals 12 residues. Trimming removed 4 bases from V and 7 bases from J; junction bases left unmatched: 7. For the CDR3, the DNA is TGTGCCTTGTGGGAACCTGACTATAAGAAACTCTTT. As protein: CALWEPDYKKLF.

This clone showed up just a few times. Other DNA sequences of this sample code for an identical CDR3. The rearrangement uses TRGV8 and TRGJ1 or TRGJ2. CDR1 VENAVY and CDR2 YDSYNSRV come from the germline V gene. V lost 3 bases, J lost 10 bases, and 6 bases stayed unmatched. This CDR3 contains 11 residues. This chain's CDR3 is CATWDGGKKLF. The CDR3 bases are TGTGCCACCTGGGATGGAGGCAAGAAACTCTTT.

Concerning this clone itself: At the DNA level, this CDR3 is encoded by other sequences in the same sample as well. J is TRGJ1 or TRGJ2 and V is TRGV9. Germline CDR1 is GITISATS and CDR2 is ISYDGTV (reference sequence). The CDR3 extends over 13 amino acids. With 0 bases clipped from V and 7 bases from J, the junction kept 6 bases outside the gene matches. The CDR3 loop reads CALWEVRRYKKLF. In DNA form, the CDR3 reads TGTGCCTTGTGGGAGGTGCGACGGTATAAGAAACTCTTT.

V usage is TRGV9 and J usage is TRGJP. The CDR3 runs 17 residues. Germline trimming cut 1 base from V and 7 bases from J; bases unmatched to any gene: 7. Germline-derived CDR1 and CDR2 are GITISATS and ISYDGTV (reference sequence). CDR3 sequence: CALWEVYKELGKKIKVF. CDR3 nucleotide sequence: TGTGCCTTGTGGGAGGTCTATAAGGAGTTGGGCAAAAAAATCAAGGTATTT.

This chain connects TRGV4 to TRGJ1 or TRGJ2. The CDR3 contains 13 residues. J gave up 3 bases and V 6 bases, and 8 bases lay outside the gene matches. Germline CDR1 EGSTGY, CDR2 YDSYTSSV. DNA for the CDR3: TGTGCCACCTGGAATTGGCTTTATTATAAGAAACTCTTT. It translates to CATWNWLYYKKLF.

This clone has more than one count but fewer than ten. V gene TRGV8 combines with J gene TRGJP1. Germline trimming cut 6 bases from V and 12 bases from J; bases unmatched to any gene: 10. CDR1 and CDR2 (germline): VENAVY, YDSYNSRV. The CDR3 extends over 12 amino acids. Written as DNA, the CDR3 is TGTGCCACCTGGCGGGGGGCCAGGTTCAAGATATTT. This gives the protein CATWRGARFKIF.

The V gene is TRGV9, the J gene TRGJ1 or TRGJ2. Looked up from germline, CDR1 is GITISATS and CDR2 is ISYDGTV (reference sequence). The CDR3 runs to 16 residues. Germline trimming cut 0 bases from V and 3 bases from J; bases unmatched to any gene: 11. The CDR3 protein is CALWEVVEKCYYKKLF. CDR3 DNA: TGTGCCTTGTGGGAGGTGGTGGAAAAGTGTTATTATAAGAAACTCTTT.

The chain recombines TRGV9 with TRGJ1 or TRGJ2. This CDR3 spans 11 amino acids. V lost 5 bases and J lost 5; bases outside the gene matches: 3. CDR1 is GITISATS and CDR2 is ISYDGTV in the germline V gene (reference sequence). The CDR3 sequence is CALWADYKKLF. The CDR3 DNA follows: TGTGCCTTGTGGGCTGATTATAAGAAACTCTTT.

No V gene call was produced; the J gene was TRGJP1. CDR3 length: 9 residues. CDR3 sequence: CALPWFKIF. The CDR3 DNA reads TGTGCCCTACCTTGGTTCAAGATATTT.

In the case of this clone: One end of the junction is discordant with germline, which a read error may explain. The chain employs TRGV2 and TRGJ1 or TRGJ2. CDR3 length: 11 amino acids. Germline-derived CDR1 and CDR2 are EGSNGY and YDSYNSKV. This CDR3 is CATRDGGEKLF. The CDR3 coding sequence is TGTGCCACCCGGGACGGGGGGGAGAAACTCTTT.